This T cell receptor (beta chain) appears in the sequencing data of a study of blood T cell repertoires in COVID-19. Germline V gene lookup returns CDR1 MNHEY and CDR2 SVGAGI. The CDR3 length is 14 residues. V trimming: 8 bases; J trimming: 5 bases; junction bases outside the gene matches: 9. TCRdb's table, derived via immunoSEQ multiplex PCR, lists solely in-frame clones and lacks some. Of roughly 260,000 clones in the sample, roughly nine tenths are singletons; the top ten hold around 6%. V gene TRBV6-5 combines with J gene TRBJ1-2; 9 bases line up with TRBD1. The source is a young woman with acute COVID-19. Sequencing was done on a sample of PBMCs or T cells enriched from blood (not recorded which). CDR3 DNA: TGTGCCAGCGGGCACAGGGGGCGCGGATATGGCTACACCTTC. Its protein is CASGHRGRGYGYTF.